This T cell receptor beta chain was identified during a study of T cell responses to AZD1222 COVID-19 vaccine. The V end was cut by 5 bases, the J end by 2 bases, with 16 bases between. CDR1 is SGHVS, CDR2 FQNEAQ, per germline. The CDR3 is made up of 15 amino acids. Here immunoSEQ multiplex PCR was the method, and the copy in TCRdb shows in-frame clones only, minus some. The sample includes more than 70,000 clones, 88% seen only once; the top ten take less than 20%. V usage is TRBV7-8 and J usage is TRBJ2-7; maybe TRBD2 (6 bases). This receptor was identified in an adult in good health. This specimen consisted of peripheral blood, obtained on day 0 of AZD1222 vaccination. CDR3 residues: CASSREPSGAYEQYF. The CDR3 DNA sequence: TGTGCCAGCAGCCGCGAACCTTCGGGGGCCTACGAGCAGTACTTC.